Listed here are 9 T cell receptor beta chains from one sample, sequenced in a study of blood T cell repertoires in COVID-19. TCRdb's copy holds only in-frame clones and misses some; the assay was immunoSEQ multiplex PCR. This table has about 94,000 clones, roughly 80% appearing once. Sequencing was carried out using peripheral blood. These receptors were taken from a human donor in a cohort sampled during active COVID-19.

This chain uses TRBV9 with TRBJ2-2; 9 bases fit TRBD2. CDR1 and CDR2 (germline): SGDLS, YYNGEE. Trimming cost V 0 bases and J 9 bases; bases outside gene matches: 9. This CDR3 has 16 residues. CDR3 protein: CASSVDPTSGNRELFF. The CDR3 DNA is TGTGCCAGCAGCGTAGATCCGACTAGCGGAAACCGGGAGCTGTTTTTT.

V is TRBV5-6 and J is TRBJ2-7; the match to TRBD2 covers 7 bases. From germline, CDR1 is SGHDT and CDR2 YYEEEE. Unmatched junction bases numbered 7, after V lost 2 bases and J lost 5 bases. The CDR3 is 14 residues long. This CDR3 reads CASSFGGGIDEQYF. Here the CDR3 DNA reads TGTGCCAGCAGCTTTGGGGGAGGGATTGACGAGCAGTACTTC. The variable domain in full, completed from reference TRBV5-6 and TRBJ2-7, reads DAGVTQSPTHLIKTRGQQVTLRCSPKSGHDTVSWYQQALGQGPQFIFQYYEEEERQRGNFPDRFSGHQFPNYSSELNVNALLLGDSALYLCASSFGGGIDEQYFGPGTRLTVT.

The CDR3 bases are TGTGCCAGCTCACCAACGACAGTAGCCACCGGGGAGCTGTTTTTT. This codes for CASSPTTVATGELFF. The V and J genes are TRBV18 and TRBJ2-2; TRBD1 is a possible D gene (5 bases). V was trimmed by 2 bases and J by 4 bases, leaving 11 bases between them. Germline V gives CDR1 KGHSH, CDR2 LQKENI. The CDR3 runs to 15 residues.

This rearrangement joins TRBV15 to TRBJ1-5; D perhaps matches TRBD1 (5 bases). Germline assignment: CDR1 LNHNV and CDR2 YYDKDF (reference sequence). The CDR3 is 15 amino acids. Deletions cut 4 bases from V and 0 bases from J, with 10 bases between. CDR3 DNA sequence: TGTGCCACCAGCATGGGACTGTATAGCAATCAGCCCCAGCATTTT. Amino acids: CATSMGLYSNQPQHF. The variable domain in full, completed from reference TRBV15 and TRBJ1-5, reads DAMVIQNPRYQVTQFGKPVTLSCSQTLNHNVMYWYQQKSSQAPKLLFHYYDKDFNNEADTPDNFQSRRPNTSFCFLDIRSPGLGDTAMYLCATSMGLYSNQPQHFGDGTRLSIL.

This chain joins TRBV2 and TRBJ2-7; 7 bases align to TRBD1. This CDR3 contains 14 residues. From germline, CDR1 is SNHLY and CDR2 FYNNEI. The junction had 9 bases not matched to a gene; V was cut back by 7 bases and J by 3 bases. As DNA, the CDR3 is TGTGCCAGCAAGCTGGACAGGTTGAGCTACGAGCAGTACTTC. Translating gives CASKLDRLSYEQYF.

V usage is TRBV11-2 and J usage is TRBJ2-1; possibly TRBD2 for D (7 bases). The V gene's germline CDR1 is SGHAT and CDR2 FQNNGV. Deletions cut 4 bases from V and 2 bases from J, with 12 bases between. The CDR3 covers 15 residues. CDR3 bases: TGTGCCAGCAGCTGGAGGGGGAGGGCCTACAATGAGCAGTTCTTC. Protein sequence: CASSWRGRAYNEQFF.

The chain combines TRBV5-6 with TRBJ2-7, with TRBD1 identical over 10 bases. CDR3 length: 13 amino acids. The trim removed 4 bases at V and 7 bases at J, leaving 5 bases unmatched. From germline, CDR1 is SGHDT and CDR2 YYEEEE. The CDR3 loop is CASSRDRGSEQYF. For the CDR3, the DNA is TGTGCCAGCAGCCGGGACAGGGGTAGTGAGCAGTACTTC.

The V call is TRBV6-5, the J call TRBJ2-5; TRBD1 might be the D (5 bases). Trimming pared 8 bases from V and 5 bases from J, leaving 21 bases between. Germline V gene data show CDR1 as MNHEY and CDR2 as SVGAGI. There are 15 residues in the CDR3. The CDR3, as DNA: TGTGCCAGCTGGAGTCGAGAAGGGGTGACGGAGACCCAGTACTTC. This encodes CASWSREGVTETQYF.

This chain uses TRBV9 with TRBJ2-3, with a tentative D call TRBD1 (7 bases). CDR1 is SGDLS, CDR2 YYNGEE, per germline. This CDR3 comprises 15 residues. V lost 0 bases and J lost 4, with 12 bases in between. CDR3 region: CASSVGGGTADTQYF. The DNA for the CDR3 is TGTGCCAGCAGCGTAGGTGGCGGGACAGCAGATACGCAGTATTTT.